This T cell receptor (beta chain) was captured by sequencing in a study of shared clonotypes between healthy human individuals. The V gene's germline CDR1 is MNHEY and CDR2 SVGAGI. V was pared by 0 bases and J by 3 bases, with 9 bases between. There are 15 residues in the CDR3. The data were produced by immunoSEQ multiplex PCR, yet TCRdb's version contains in-frame clones alone and is incomplete. The sample gives about 1.5 million clones, around 97% of which show up once; approximately 1% is in the top ten. Sequencing input: naive CD4+ T cells sorted from blood. Subset of the sample: CD45RA+ positively selected. The chain joins TRBV6-5 to TRBJ2-1; unclear D gene. This TCR was sampled from a man aged 30-40 years in good health. The CDR3: CASSYSRSDYNEQFF. The DNA of the CDR3 is TGTGCCAGCAGTTACTCGAGGAGCGACTACAATGAGCAGTTCTTC.